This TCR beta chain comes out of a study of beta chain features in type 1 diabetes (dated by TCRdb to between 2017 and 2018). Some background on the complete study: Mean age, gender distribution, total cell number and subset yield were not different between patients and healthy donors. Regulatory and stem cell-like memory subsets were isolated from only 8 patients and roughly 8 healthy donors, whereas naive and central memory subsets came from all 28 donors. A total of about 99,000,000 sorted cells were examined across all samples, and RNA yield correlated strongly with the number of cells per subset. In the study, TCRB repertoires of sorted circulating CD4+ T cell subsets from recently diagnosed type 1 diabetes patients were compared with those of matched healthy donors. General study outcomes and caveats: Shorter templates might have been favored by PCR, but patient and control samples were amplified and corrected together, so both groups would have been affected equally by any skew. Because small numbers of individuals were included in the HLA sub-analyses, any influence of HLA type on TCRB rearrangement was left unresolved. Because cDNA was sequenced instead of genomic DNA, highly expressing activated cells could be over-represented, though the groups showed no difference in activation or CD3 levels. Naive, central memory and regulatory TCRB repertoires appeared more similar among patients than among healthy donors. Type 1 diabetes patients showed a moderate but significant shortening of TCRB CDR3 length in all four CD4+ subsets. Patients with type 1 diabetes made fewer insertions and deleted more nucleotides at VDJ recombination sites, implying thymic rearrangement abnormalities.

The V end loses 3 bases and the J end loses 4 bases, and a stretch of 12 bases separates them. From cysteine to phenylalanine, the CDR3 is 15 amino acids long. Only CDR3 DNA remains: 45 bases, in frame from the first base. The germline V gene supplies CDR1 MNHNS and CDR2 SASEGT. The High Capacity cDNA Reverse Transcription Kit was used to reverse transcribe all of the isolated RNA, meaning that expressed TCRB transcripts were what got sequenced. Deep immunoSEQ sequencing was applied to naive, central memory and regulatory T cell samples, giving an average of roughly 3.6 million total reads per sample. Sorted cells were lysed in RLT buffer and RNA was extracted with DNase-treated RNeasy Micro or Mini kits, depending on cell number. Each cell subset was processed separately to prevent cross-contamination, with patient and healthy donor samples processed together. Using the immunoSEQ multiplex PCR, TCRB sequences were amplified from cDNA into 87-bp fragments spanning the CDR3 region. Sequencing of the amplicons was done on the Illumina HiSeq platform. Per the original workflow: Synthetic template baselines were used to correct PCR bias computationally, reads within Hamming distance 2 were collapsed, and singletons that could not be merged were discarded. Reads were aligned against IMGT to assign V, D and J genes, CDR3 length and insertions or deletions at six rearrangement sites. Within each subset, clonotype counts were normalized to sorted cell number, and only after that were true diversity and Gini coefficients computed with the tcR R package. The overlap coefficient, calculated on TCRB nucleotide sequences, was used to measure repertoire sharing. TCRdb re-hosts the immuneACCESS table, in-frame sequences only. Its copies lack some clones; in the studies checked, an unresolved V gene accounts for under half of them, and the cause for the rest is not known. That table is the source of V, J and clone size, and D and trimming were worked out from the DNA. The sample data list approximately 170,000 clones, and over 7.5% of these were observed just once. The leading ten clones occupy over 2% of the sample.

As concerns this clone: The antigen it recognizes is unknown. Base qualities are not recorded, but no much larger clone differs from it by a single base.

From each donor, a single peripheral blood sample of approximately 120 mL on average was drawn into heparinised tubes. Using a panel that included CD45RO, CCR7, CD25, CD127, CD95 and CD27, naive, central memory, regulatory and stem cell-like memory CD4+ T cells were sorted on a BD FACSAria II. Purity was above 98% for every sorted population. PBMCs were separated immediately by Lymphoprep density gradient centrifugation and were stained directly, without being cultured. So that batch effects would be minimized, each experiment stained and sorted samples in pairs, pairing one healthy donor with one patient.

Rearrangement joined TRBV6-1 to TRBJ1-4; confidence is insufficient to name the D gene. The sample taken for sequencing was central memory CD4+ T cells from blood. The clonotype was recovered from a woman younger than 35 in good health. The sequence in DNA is TGTGCCAGCAGTGATCCCGGACGGGGTAATGAAAAACTGTTTTTT. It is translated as CASSDPGRGNEKLFF.